These T cell receptor beta chains were read from a single sample in a study of blood T cell repertoires in COVID-19. Only in-frame clones appear in the TCRdb table, and some are missing; sequencing was by immunoSEQ multiplex PCR. The table has roughly 110,000 clones, 89% seen once. The sample consisted of peripheral blood. Source of these receptors: a man in his forties with active or convalescent COVID-19. CDR3s include the opening cysteine and the closing phenylalanine or tryptophan. A D gene is named only where the DNA matches it firmly. Where a row states a size, it is once, few, many or the class of an expanded clone; other rows omit it.

v_call	d_call	clone_size	j_call	cdr3_aa	cdr3_nt
TRBV29-1	TRBD1	-	TRBJ2-3	CSVDGTGNTDTQYF	TGCAGCGTTGACGGGACAGGGAACACAGATACGCAGTATTTT
TRBV14	TRBD1	-	TRBJ2-1	CASSKTGVRYNEQFF	TGTGCCAGCAGTAAGACAGGGGTCCGCTACAATGAGCAGTTCTTC
TRBV11-3	-	-	TRBJ1-3	CASSSGTAGNTIYF	TGTGCCAGCAGCTCGGGTACTGCTGGAAACACCATATATTTT
TRBV7-9	TRBD2	-	TRBJ2-1	CASSSPGLAGRTTHNEQFF	TGTGCCAGCAGCTCCCCTGGACTAGCGGGACGCACTACCCACAATGAGCAGTTCTTC
TRBV4-3	TRBD2	-	TRBJ2-2	CASSQDLERGATGELFF	TGCGCCAGCAGCCAAGATCTCGAGCGGGGGGCCACCGGGGAGCTGTTTTTT
TRBV30	TRBD1	-	TRBJ2-1	CAWSPFTFRGPYNEQFF	TGTGCCTGGAGTCCCTTCACTTTCAGGGGGCCCTACAATGAGCAGTTCTTC
TRBV7-9	TRBD1	-	TRBJ1-4	CASSRGQDVEKLFF	TGTGCCAGCAGCCGGGGACAGGACGTCGAAAAACTGTTTTTT
TRBV28	TRBD1	-	TRBJ1-6	CASSTGTVNVWRNSPLHF	TGTGCCAGCAGCACCGGGACAGTAAATGTCTGGAGGAATTCACCCCTCCACTTT
TRBV7-7	TRBD2	-	TRBJ2-2	CASSVSGANTGELFF	TGTGCTAGCAGCGTTAGCGGGGCTAACACCGGGGAGCTGTTTTTT
TRBV9	TRBD2	-	TRBJ2-5	CASSPTGGVGETQYF	TGTGCCAGCAGCCCTACGGGAGGCGTCGGGGAGACCCAGTACTTC
TRBV19	TRBD2	-	TRBJ2-4	CAIPGLVMNIQYF	TGTGCCATCCCGGGACTAGTTATGAACATTCAGTACTTC
TRBV5-4	TRBD1	-	TRBJ1-6	CASSSDRGIGSPLHF	TGTGCCAGCAGCTCGGACAGGGGCATCGGCTCACCCCTCCACTTT
TRBV28	-	-	TRBJ1-5	CASSFFQGLNQPQHF	TGTGCCAGCAGTTTTTTTCAGGGCCTAAATCAGCCCCAGCATTTT
TRBV7-9	TRBD1	-	TRBJ2-2	CASRFPGQGAQNTGELFF	TGTGCCAGCAGATTTCCGGGACAGGGGGCGCAAAACACCGGGGAGCTGTTTTTT
TRBV28	TRBD1	-	TRBJ1-2	CASRTSQGQVYGYTF	TGTGCCAGCAGAACCTCACAGGGGCAGGTTTACGGCTACACCTTC
TRBV7-3	TRBD1	-	TRBJ2-5	CASSRHRGETQYF	TGTGCCAGCAGCAGACACAGGGGGGAGACCCAGTACTTC
TRBV9	TRBD2	few	TRBJ2-7	CASSVGLATYEQYF	TGTGCCAGCAGCGTCGGACTAGCCACCTACGAGCAGTACTTC
TRBV12-3/TRBV12-4	-	-	TRBJ2-5	CASSLGRTQYF	TGTGCCAGCAGTTTAGGTCGGACCCAGTACTTC
TRBV5-5	-	once	TRBJ2-7	CASSSGITYEQYF	TGTGCCAGCAGCTCCGGGATTACCTACGAGCAGTACTTC
TRBV10-3	-	once	TRBJ1-5	CAISAPDQPQHF	TGTGCCATCAGTGCCCCAGATCAGCCCCAGCATTTT
TRBV3-1/TRBV3-2	-	-	TRBJ1-2	CASSPRGLVGYTF	TGTGCCAGCAGCCCTAGAGGACTTGTTGGCTACACCTTC
TRBV19	TRBD1	-	TRBJ1-5	CASSQGQGLHQPQHF	TGTGCCAGTAGTCAGGGACAGGGTTTACATCAGCCCCAGCATTTT
TRBV6-6	TRBD2	once	TRBJ2-1	CASGTTYNEQFF	TGTGCCAGCGGGACTACCTACAATGAGCAGTTCTTC
TRBV6-6	-	-	TRBJ1-5	CASSTLTGQPQHF	TGTGCCAGCAGTACGCTGACGGGTCAGCCCCAGCATTTT
TRBV27	TRBD2	-	TRBJ2-1	CASSLAGGSEQFF	TGTGCCAGCTCCTTAGCGGGAGGGAGTGAGCAGTTCTTC
TRBV6-5	-	-	TRBJ1-1	CATNFRAGGTEAFF	TGTGCCACCAACTTCCGGGCCGGAGGCACTGAAGCTTTCTTT